The 10 T cell receptor beta chains listed next were all sequenced from one sample in a study of cytomegalovirus exposure and HLA in healthy donors. A multiplex PCR was run with 60 Vbeta primers and 13 Jbeta primers. The protocol was immunoSEQ multiplex PCR, while the TCRdb copy is restricted to in-frame clones and leaves out a portion. This repertoire shows some 220,000 clones, roughly 85% found once; its top ten account for 0.2% to 0.3%. Sequencing was carried out using PBMCs. These receptors originate from a girl aged 2-9 years in good health and CMV-seronegative.

This chain connects TRBV4-2 to TRBJ1-1; 7 bases line up with TRBD1. Germline V gene lookup returns CDR1 LGHNA and CDR2 YNFKEQ. J lost 4 bases, V lost 4 bases, and 21 bases had no gene match. The CDR3 is made up of 19 amino acids. Written as DNA, the CDR3 is TGTGCCAGCAGCCCTAAGATTGGGGGGCTACAGGGGAGGCCCACTGAAGCTTTCTTT. Translating it yields CASSPKIGGLQGRPTEAFF.

V gene TRBV5-4 combines with J gene TRBJ2-7; 11 bases agree with TRBD2. Germline V gene sequence: CDR1 SGHNT, CDR2 YYREEE (reference sequence). The junction had 13 bases not matched to a gene; V was cut back by 5 bases and J by 3 bases. The CDR3 runs to 17 residues. The CDR3 sequence: CASSRTSGGTQRYEQYF. The CDR3 DNA reads TGTGCCAGCAGTAGAACTAGCGGGGGAACACAACGCTACGAGCAGTACTTC.

The chain has TRBV11-2 and TRBJ1-4, with 8 bases identical to TRBD1. This CDR3 is 14 amino acids long. Per germline, CDR1 SGHAT and CDR2 FQNNGV. After removal of 7 bases from V and 7 bases from J, the junction contained 8 bases not matched to a gene. The CDR3 loop reads CASNNRGTGEKLFF. The CDR3 DNA is TGTGCCAGCAACAACAGGGGGACCGGTGAAAAACTGTTTTTT.

The V call is TRBV15, the J call TRBJ2-5; 7 positions agree with TRBD2. From germline, CDR1 is LNHNV and CDR2 YYDKDF (reference sequence). The CDR3 spans 16 residues. V was pared by 0 bases and J by 4 bases, with 8 bases of the junction left unmatched. The CDR3 protein is CATSRDWGGSGETQYF. The CDR3 DNA sequence: TGTGCCACCAGCAGAGACTGGGGGGGTTCGGGAGAGACCCAGTACTTC.

V and J are TRBV5-1 and TRBJ1-1; TRBD1 agrees at 7 bases. The CDR3 totals 14 residues. V lost 0 bases, J lost 6 bases, and 5 bases stayed unmatched. Germline assignment: CDR1 SGHRS and CDR2 YFSETQ. The CDR3 loop reads CASSLEGGIAEAFF. The CDR3 bases are TGCGCCAGCAGCTTGGAAGGGGGCATCGCTGAAGCTTTCTTT.

The chain is built from TRBV27 and TRBJ2-1, with 8 bases fitting TRBD2. The CDR3 runs 15 residues. The germline CDR1 and CDR2 sequences are MNHEY and SMNVEV (reference sequence). V was clipped by 5 bases and J by 6 bases; unmatched bases: 9. In nucleotides, the CDR3 is TGTGCCAGCAGTGTCAGCGGGGGCCCTATCAATGAGCAGTTCTTC. Translated, it gives CASSVSGGPINEQFF.

The V and J genes are TRBV5-1 and TRBJ2-3; 11 bases map to TRBD2. The ends lost 0 bases at V and 4 bases at J; junction bases unmatched: 1. The CDR3 spans 15 residues. Germline V gene data show CDR1 as SGHRS and CDR2 as YFSETQ. The CDR3 DNA is TGCGCCAGCAGCTTGGTAGCGGGGGGGCCAGATACGCAGTATTTT. Protein product: CASSLVAGGPDTQYF.

The chain couples TRBV7-2 to TRBJ2-3; 9 nucleotides match TRBD2. The germline CDR1 and CDR2 sequences are SGHTA and FQGNSA. Trimming at V came to 5 bases and at J to 0 bases, leaving 9 bases not matched to a gene. The CDR3 extends over 17 amino acids. The DNA of the CDR3 is TGTGCCAGCAGCCTCGGCCTAGCGGGGCCTAGCACAGATACGCAGTATTTT. Translating gives CASSLGLAGPSTDTQYF.

This clone was detected only a few times. V usage is TRBV28 and J usage is TRBJ1-1; 8 nucleotides match TRBD1. Germline V lookup: CDR1 MDHEN, CDR2 SYDVKM. Trimming at V came to 8 bases and at J to 0 bases, leaving 8 bases not matched to a gene. The CDR3 contains 15 residues. The CDR3 DNA sequence: TGTGCCAGCGCCCGGGACAGGCCCATGAACACTGAAGCTTTCTTT. This sequence encodes CASARDRPMNTEAFF.

This rearrangement joins TRBV5-6 to TRBJ1-2, with D maybe TRBD1 (5 bases). CDR3 size: 13 residues. V lost 0 bases to trimming and J lost 7 bases, with 10 bases between them. Germline values: CDR1 SGHDT, CDR2 YYEEEE. The CDR3 region has the DNA TGTGCCAGCAGCTTGGAGGGGATAGGTGGCTACACCTTC. Amino acids: CASSLEGIGGYTF.